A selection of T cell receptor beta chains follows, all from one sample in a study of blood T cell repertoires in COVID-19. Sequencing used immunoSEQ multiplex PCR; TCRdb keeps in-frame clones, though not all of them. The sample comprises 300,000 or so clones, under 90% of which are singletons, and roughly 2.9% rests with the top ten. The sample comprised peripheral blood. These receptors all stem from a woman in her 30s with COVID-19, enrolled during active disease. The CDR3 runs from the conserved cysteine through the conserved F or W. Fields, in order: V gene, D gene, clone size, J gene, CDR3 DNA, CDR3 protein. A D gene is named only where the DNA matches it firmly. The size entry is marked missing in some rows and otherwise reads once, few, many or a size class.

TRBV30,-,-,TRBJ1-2,TGTGCCTGGAGTTTTGGGGCTGGAGGCTACACCTTC,CAWSFGAGGYTF
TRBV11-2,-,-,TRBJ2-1,TGTGCCAGCCGCTCCGTAAGCGGTTCCTACAATGAGCAGTTCTTC,CASRSVSGSYNEQFF
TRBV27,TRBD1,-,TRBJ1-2,TGTGCCAGCAGTTCCGGGAGGGGGCGGAACAACTATGGCTACACCTTC,CASSSGRGRNNYGYTF
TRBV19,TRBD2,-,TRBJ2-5,TGTGCCAGTAGTATCGGCCGGGCGGGAGGTGAGGAGACCCAGTACTTC,CASSIGRAGGEETQYF
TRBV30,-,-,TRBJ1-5,TGTGCCTGTACGGGGGTTAGCAATCAGCCCCAGCATTTT,CACTGVSNQPQHF
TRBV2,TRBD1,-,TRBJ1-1,TGTGCCAGCAGTTTTAACAGACAGGGCGGGAACACTGAAGCTTTCTTT,CASSFNRQGGNTEAFF
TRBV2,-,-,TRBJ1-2,TGTGCCAGCAGTGAAGGGGGGGACTATGGCTACACCTTC,CASSEGGDYGYTF
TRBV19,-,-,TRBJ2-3,TGTGCCAGTACCACACCGGGGTACACAGATACGCAGTATTTT,CASTTPGYTDTQYF
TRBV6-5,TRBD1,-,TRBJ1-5,TGTGCCAGCTTAAGGACAGGTACGAGTCAGCCCCAGCATTTT,CASLRTGTSQPQHF
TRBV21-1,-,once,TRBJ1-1,TGTGCCAGCGCCCGAACGGGGGAGAAGAACACTGAAGCTTTCTTT,CASARTGEKNTEAFF
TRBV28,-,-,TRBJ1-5,TGTGCCAGCAGCCCCTATTTAGGCAATCAGCCCCAGCATTTT,CASSPYLGNQPQHF
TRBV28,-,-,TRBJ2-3,TGTGCCAGCAGTTCGACACGATTAGCGGAGAGCACAGATACGCAGTATTTT,CASSSTRLAESTDTQYF
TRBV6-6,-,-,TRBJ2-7,TGTGCCAGCAGTTACTCGACCCCCGACTTGCGCGAGCAGTACTTC,CASSYSTPDLREQYF